Below, 26 T cell receptor beta chains from the same sample are listed, as sequenced in a study of blood T cell repertoires in COVID-19. Only in-frame clones appear in the TCRdb table, and some are missing; sequencing was by immunoSEQ multiplex PCR. Among approximately 480,000 clones listed, 75% to 90% were seen once. Sequencing was done on a sample of PBMCs or T cells enriched from blood (not recorded which). Receptors were obtained from a woman under 30 who had recovered from COVID-19.

The V call is TRBV5-1, the J call TRBJ1-1; maybe TRBD1 (6 bases). V dropped 3 bases and J dropped 2 bases, with 11 bases sitting between them. The CDR3 is made up of 14 amino acids. CDR1 is SGHRS and CDR2 is YFSETQ in the germline V gene. CDR3 sequence: CASSWGGDNTEAFF. The CDR3 bases are TGCGCCAGCAGCTGGGGGGGCGATAACACTGAAGCTTTCTTT.

The chain couples TRBV7-9 to TRBJ2-5; 9 nucleotides line up with TRBD1. The CDR3 is 13 amino acids. CDR1 is SEHNR, CDR2 FQNEAQ, per germline (reference sequence). J lost 5 bases, V lost 6 bases, and 4 bases had no gene match. This chain's CDR3 is CASSGQGTETQYF. DNA for the CDR3: TGTGCCAGCAGTGGACAGGGGACGGAGACCCAGTACTTC.

This chain links TRBV30 with TRBJ1-6; the D gene is possibly TRBD1 (5 bases). Germline V gene sequence: CDR1 GTSNPN, CDR2 SVGIG (reference sequence). CDR3 size: 12 residues. Deletions cut 1 base from V and 8 bases from J, with 6 bases between. CDR3 in amino acids: CAWSGGDSPLHF. CDR3 sequence (DNA): TGTGCCTGGAGTGGGGGGGATTCACCCCTCCACTTT.

The CDR3 DNA sequence: TGCAGCGCACGGCGGTCAGAAGAAGCTTTCTTT. Translating gives CSARRSEEAFF. The chain carries TRBV29-1 and TRBJ1-1; no definite D call. CDR1 and CDR2 from the germline V gene are SQVTM and ANQGSEA. The CDR3 is 11 residues long. V was trimmed by 7 bases and J by 8 bases, leaving 14 bases between them. The complete variable domain, with remaining parts taken from reference TRBV29-1 and TRBJ1-1, reads SAVISQKPSRDICQRGTSLTIQCQVDSQVTMMFWYRQQPGQSLTLIATANQGSEATYESGFVIDKFPISRPNLTFSTLTVSNMSPEDSSIYLCSARRSEEAFFGQGTRLTVV.

This sequence joins TRBV6-5 and TRBJ2-2; 7 bases align to TRBD1. The CDR3 is 15 residues long. Germline CDR1 is MNHEY and CDR2 is SVGAGI. Trimming took 6 bases from V and 0 from J; bases not matched to a gene: 4. The CDR3 sequence: CASRLTGANTGELFF. DNA of the CDR3: TGTGCCAGCAGGCTAACAGGGGCGAACACCGGGGAGCTGTTTTTT.

This chain uses TRBV5-1 with TRBJ1-1, with 7 bases that match TRBD1. This CDR3 region has 14 residues. With V trimmed by 0 bases and J by 7 bases, 6 bases remained unmatched. Germline V gene sequence: CDR1 SGHRS, CDR2 YFSETQ. The CDR3 DNA reads as TGCGCCAGCAGCTTGGTAACAGGGGAAAATGAAGCTTTCTTT. Amino acids: CASSLVTGENEAFF. The whole variable domain, filled in from reference TRBV5-1 and TRBJ1-1, reads KAGVTQTPRYLIKTRGQQVTLSCSPISGHRSVSWYQQTPGQGLQFLFEYFSETQRNKGNFPGRFSGRQFSNSRSEMNVSTLELGDSALYLCASSLVTGENEAFFGQGTRLTVV.

The chain has TRBV19 and TRBJ1-5; 7 bases align to TRBD1. V lost 5 bases to trimming and J lost 1 base; unmatched junction nucleotides: 5. From germline, CDR1 is LNHDA and CDR2 SQIVND (reference sequence). The CDR3 is 15 amino acids. The CDR3 nucleotides are TGTGCCAGTAGTCAAAAGGACAGGAGCAATCAGCCCCAGCATTTT. Protein sequence: CASSQKDRSNQPQHF.

The chain combines TRBV5-6 with TRBJ1-2; possibly TRBD1 for D (6 bases). This CDR3 comprises 14 residues. The ends were cut back, 4 bases at V and 4 bases at J, with 14 bases in the middle. CDR1 SGHDT and CDR2 YYEEEE come from the germline V gene. DNA of the CDR3: TGTGCCAGCAGCCGGGACACCCGGCCCTATGGCTACACCTTC. Its translation: CASSRDTRPYGYTF.

The chain employs TRBV10-3 and TRBJ2-7, with 14 bases fitting TRBD2. Trimming at V came to 10 bases and at J to 6 bases, leaving 5 bases not matched to a gene. Germline CDR1 reads ENHRY; CDR2 reads SYGVKD. This CDR3 contains 13 residues. The CDR3 DNA sequence: TGTGCCACCAGAGGGACTAGCGGGGGCGAGCAGTACTTC. Its protein is CATRGTSGGEQYF.

The genes are TRBV15 and TRBJ1-5, with a possible D match to TRBD1 (5 bases). The CDR3 runs to 15 residues. The germline CDR1 and CDR2 sequences are LNHNV and YYDKDF (reference sequence). Trimming took off 1 base at V and 0 bases at J, with 7 bases between the two ends. CDR3 in DNA: TGTGCCACCAGCAGAGGACAGTTTAGCAATCAGCCCCAGCATTTT. Encoded protein: CATSRGQFSNQPQHF.

The V and J genes are TRBV28 and TRBJ2-5, with 8 positions matching TRBD2. The CDR3 totals 13 residues. With 9 bases clipped from V and 5 bases from J, the junction kept 8 bases outside the gene matches. Germline CDR1 reads MDHEN; CDR2 reads SYDVKM. CDR3 bases: TGTGCCAGTCGGGAGGGTCTAGAGGAGACCCAGTACTTC. Protein product: CASREGLEETQYF.

The chain links TRBV5-1 to TRBJ2-2; D ambiguous. Germline loops: CDR1 SGHRS, CDR2 YFSETQ. CDR3 length: 12 amino acids. The V gene lost 1 base and the J gene lost 4 bases, with 2 bases spanning the gap. The CDR3 is CASSLLTGELFF. The CDR3 DNA reads TGCGCCAGCAGCTTGCTCACCGGGGAGCTGTTTTTT.

This rearrangement joins TRBV5-4 to TRBJ1-3, with a possible D match to TRBD1 (6 bases). Germline lookup yields CDR1 SGHNT and CDR2 YYREEE (reference sequence). The CDR3 consists of 16 residues. V was clipped by 4 bases and J by 0 bases, with 14 bases between them. In nucleotides, the CDR3 is TGTGCCAGCAGCCTGTCGGGGGGCGCCTCTGGAAACACCATATATTTT. As protein: CASSLSGGASGNTIYF.

Of note for this clone: This CDR3 is also generated by other DNA sequences in the sample. This rearrangement joins TRBV19 to TRBJ1-1; the D gene is possibly TRBD1 (5 bases). Trimming took off 5 bases at V and 5 bases at J, with 12 bases between the two ends. The CDR3 spans 13 residues. Germline values: CDR1 LNHDA, CDR2 SQIVND (reference sequence). Here the CDR3 DNA reads TGTGCCAGTAGTCCCGGACGGGGGACTGAAGCTTTCTTT. Protein sequence: CASSPGRGTEAFF.

The genes are TRBV15 and TRBJ1-1, with 11 bases identical to TRBD1. With 0 bases clipped from V and 4 bases from J, the junction kept 1 base outside the gene matches. CDR1 and CDR2 (germline): LNHNV, YYDKDF (reference sequence). The CDR3 has 15 amino acids. The CDR3: CATSREGTGGTEAFF. The CDR3 DNA reads as TGTGCCACCAGCAGAGAAGGGACAGGGGGCACTGAAGCTTTCTTT.

The chain has TRBV27 and TRBJ2-5, with TRBD1 matching over 7 bases. CDR1 is MNHEY, CDR2 SMNVEV, per germline (reference sequence). This CDR3 spans 20 amino acids. Trimming took 4 bases from V and 1 from J; bases not matched to a gene: 21. CDR3 sequence reads: CASSSLPSTGTRTSQETQYF. The CDR3 bases are TGTGCCAGCAGTTCCCTCCCCTCGACAGGGACGCGCACTAGCCAAGAGACCCAGTACTTC.

The chain links TRBV29-1 to TRBJ1-1; D might be TRBD1 (5 bases). The ends were cut back, 7 bases at V and 7 bases at J, with 16 bases in the middle. The CDR3 runs 12 residues. Looked up from germline, CDR1 is SQVTM and CDR2 is ANQGSEA. The DNA of the CDR3 is TGCAGCGCTACGGGCCGGGGGGTTGAAGCTTTCTTT. As protein: CSATGRGVEAFF. Supplemented by reference TRBV29-1 and TRBJ1-1, the full variable domain reads SAVISQKPSRDICQRGTSLTIQCQVDSQVTMMFWYRQQPGQSLTLIATANQGSEATYESGFVIDKFPISRPNLTFSTLTVSNMSPEDSSIYLCSATGRGVEAFFGQGTRLTVV.

The gene calls are TRBV5-6 and TRBJ1-3; no clear D. This CDR3 has 13 residues. Germline CDR1 reads SGHDT; CDR2 reads YYEEEE. V shed 4 bases and J shed 1 base, with 6 bases lying between them. The CDR3: CASSLASGNTIYF. The CDR3 DNA follows: TGTGCCAGCAGCCTCGCGTCTGGAAACACCATATATTTT.

The chain has TRBV5-1 and TRBJ2-1, with D maybe TRBD1 (5 bases). This CDR3 is built from 13 residues. The V and J ends lost 4 bases and 14 bases respectively, with 19 bases between them. Germline CDR1 is SGHRS and CDR2 is YFSETQ. The CDR3 nucleotides are TGCGCCAGCAGCCCTCGACAGAACGAGCAGGAGTTCTTC. Translation gives CASSPRQNEQEFF.

CDR3 sequence: CASKQGLYNQPQHF. The CDR3 DNA follows: TGTGCCAGTAAACAGGGGCTTTACAATCAGCCCCAGCATTTT. This chain uses TRBV19 with TRBJ1-5, with 7 bases fitting TRBD1. The CDR3 loop spans 14 amino acids. CDR1 and CDR2 (germline): LNHDA, SQIVND (reference sequence). J lost 3 bases, V lost 7 bases, and 6 bases had no gene match. Combining the CDR3 with reference TRBV19 and TRBJ1-5 gives the whole variable domain DGGITQSPKYLFRKEGQNVTLSCEQNLNHDAMYWYRQDPGQGLRLIYYSQIVNDFQKGDIAEGYSVSREKKESFPLTVTSAQKNPTAFYLCASKQGLYNQPQHFGDGTRLSIL.

The J gene is TRBJ1-5, the V gene TRBV30; D possibly corresponds to TRBD1 (5 bases). CDR3 length: 14 residues. Germline V gene lookup returns CDR1 GTSNPN and CDR2 SVGIG (reference sequence). Trimming left V 5 bases short and J 5 bases short, with 16 bases between. For the CDR3, the DNA is TGTGCCTGGTCAAAGGCGGGGGGTGATCAGCCCCAGCATTTT. This translates into CAWSKAGGDQPQHF.

J is TRBJ1-5 and V is TRBV12-5; no reliable D call. V gave up 0 bases and J gave up 2 bases, with 14 bases separating them. In germline, CDR1 is LGHNT, CDR2 FRNRAP. The CDR3 is 17 residues long. The CDR3 is CASGLVEQLGGNQPQHF. The CDR3 bases are TGTGCTAGTGGTTTGGTTGAGCAGCTCGGGGGCAATCAGCCCCAGCATTTT.

This sequence joins TRBV27 and TRBJ2-7; 8 bases are a match to TRBD1. The germline gives CDR1 MNHEY, CDR2 SMNVEV (reference sequence). There are 17 residues in the CDR3. V shed 6 bases, J shed 2 bases, and the junction held 15 bases outside the gene matches. The chain's CDR3 is CASSHRTSDRVAYEQYF. CDR3 coding DNA: TGTGCCAGCAGCCACCGTACCTCGGACAGGGTGGCCTACGAGCAGTACTTC.

This sequence joins TRBV3-1 (or the pseudogene TRBV3-2) and TRBJ1-1; the D gene is possibly TRBD1 (6 bases). This CDR3 contains 15 residues. The V gene's germline CDR1 is LGHDT and CDR2 YNNKEL (reference sequence). V lost 4 bases and J lost 1, with 13 bases in between. CDR3 bases: TGTGCCAGCAGCCCGGTGTGGGGACAGAACACTGAAGCTTTCTTT. Translating gives CASSPVWGQNTEAFF.

The chain combines TRBV3-1 (or the pseudogene TRBV3-2) with TRBJ2-1, with TRBD1 matching 7 bases. The V and J ends lost 4 bases and 4 bases, in that order; junction bases with no gene match: 13. The length of the CDR3 is 17 residues. Germline lookup yields CDR1 LGHDT and CDR2 YNNKEL (reference sequence). The DNA for the CDR3 is TGTGCCAGCAGCCGTGGAGGAACAGGGGATGGGTACAATGAGCAGTTCTTC. It encodes CASSRGGTGDGYNEQFF.

The V call is TRBV7-2, the J call TRBJ2-7, with a possible D match to TRBD2 (5 bases). CDR3 length: 15 amino acids. V was clipped by 5 bases and J by 3 bases, with 17 bases between them. The germline gives CDR1 SGHTA, CDR2 FQGNSA. The CDR3 is CASSTRTPGSYEQYF. The CDR3 nucleotides are TGTGCCAGCAGCACTAGGACCCCCGGTAGCTACGAGCAGTACTTC.